This T cell receptor beta chain was captured by sequencing in a study of human T cells and chemical hapten exposure. Described time point: patch test 1, 2 weeks after DPC sensitization. Treatment indicated: therapeutic diphenylcyclopropenone sensitization with weekly scalp DPC. This clonotype was counted many times. Trimming removed 4 bases at V and 6 bases at J, with 9 bases between. Looked up from germline, CDR1 is GTSNPN and CDR2 is SVGIG (reference sequence). The CDR3 has 12 residues. TCRdb reprocessed the RACE reads via MiXCR and lists one record per CDR3 protein. The sample contains 380,000 or so distinct CDR3 sequences, nearly 5% of which appear only once.

V and J are TRBV30 and TRBJ2-2; no firm D call. Specimen: whole blood, collected in connection with sensitization to the hapten diphenylcyclopropenone (DPC). This receptor was taken from a woman aged 45-65 years with alopecia areata. Some clones in this sample may be carry-over from other donors' samples. CDR3 protein: CAWNWVSGELFF. The CDR3 DNA sequence: TGTGCCTGGAACTGGGTTTCCGGGGAGCTGTTTTTT.